The rows below give T cell receptor beta chains drawn from one sample of a study of blood T cells in healthy people across ages. TCRdb reanalysed the 5' RACE reads using MiXCR and keeps one entry per CDR3 protein. Here the sample spans over 1,500,000 distinct CDR3 sequences, approximately 39% being singletons. The sample comprised blood. Receptors were obtained from a human donor in good health. Each CDR3 is given with its conserved first and last residue. The D gene is left open where the match is weak. Clone size is not always given. Where it is, it says once, few, many or a class for expanded clones.

j_gene: TRBJ2-5; v_gene: TRBV12-3/TRBV12-4; len: 11; abundance: -; d_gene: TRBD2; CDR3aa: CASSSFSGAYF; CDR3nt: TGTGCCAGCAGTTCTTTTAGCGGGGCGTACTTC
j_gene: TRBJ2-7; v_gene: TRBV7-2; len: 15; abundance: -; d_gene: TRBD1; CDR3aa: CASSSLPGTVYEQYF; CDR3nt: TGTGCCAGCAGCTCCCTCCCCGGGACAGTCTACGAGCAGTACTTC
j_gene: TRBJ2-7; v_gene: TRBV20-1; len: 14; abundance: few; d_gene: TRBD1; CDR3aa: CSALYPGTGYEQYF; CDR3nt: TGCAGTGCCCTTTACCCCGGGACAGGCTACGAGCAGTACTTC
j_gene: TRBJ2-1; v_gene: TRBV12-5; len: 12; abundance: -; d_gene: -; CDR3aa: CASGFDTGEQFF; CDR3nt: TGTGCTAGTGGTTTCGATACAGGTGAGCAGTTCTTC
j_gene: TRBJ2-1; v_gene: TRBV3-1; len: 17; abundance: -; d_gene: -; CDR3aa: CASSQDLSYNRNNEQFF; CDR3nt: TGTGCCAGCAGCCAAGATTTATCATATAACCGAAACAATGAGCAGTTCTTC
j_gene: TRBJ2-7; v_gene: TRBV29-1; len: 13; abundance: few; d_gene: -; CDR3aa: CSVEDGVLDEQYF; CDR3nt: TGCAGCGTTGAAGATGGTGTCTTGGACGAGCAGTACTTC
j_gene: TRBJ1-4; v_gene: TRBV20-1; len: 14; abundance: -; d_gene: -; CDR3aa: CSARDGGWGEKLFF; CDR3nt: TGCAGTGCTAGAGACGGGGGGTGGGGTGAAAAACTGTTTTTT
j_gene: TRBJ2-4; v_gene: TRBV20-1; len: 18; abundance: -; d_gene: TRBD1; CDR3aa: CSARSGTEPNLAKNIQYF; CDR3nt: TGCAGTGCTAGGTCCGGGACAGAACCTAATCTAGCCAAAAACATTCAGTACTTC
j_gene: TRBJ1-5; v_gene: TRBV7-2; len: 14; abundance: -; d_gene: -; CDR3aa: CASSPFGVEQPQHF; CDR3nt: TGTGCCAGCAGCCCCTTCGGGGTAGAACAGCCCCAGCATTTT
j_gene: TRBJ1-5; v_gene: TRBV12-3/TRBV12-4; len: 15; abundance: few; d_gene: TRBD1; CDR3aa: CASSSGQGDNQPQHF; CDR3nt: TGTGCCAGCAGTAGCGGACAGGGAGACAATCAGCCCCAGCATTTT
j_gene: TRBJ2-3; v_gene: TRBV6-6; len: 14; abundance: few; d_gene: -; CDR3aa: CASRDRPGTDTQYF; CDR3nt: TGTGCCAGCAGGGACAGACCCGGCACAGATACGCAGTATTTT
j_gene: TRBJ2-7; v_gene: TRBV5-1; len: 13; abundance: few; d_gene: -; CDR3aa: CASSPFRAYEQYF; CDR3nt: TGCGCCAGCAGCCCCTTTAGAGCCTACGAGCAGTACTTC
j_gene: TRBJ2-3; v_gene: TRBV10-3; len: 13; abundance: -; d_gene: TRBD1; CDR3aa: CATSEATGDTQYF; CDR3nt: TGTGCCACATCAGAGGCGACAGGGGATACGCAGTATTTT
j_gene: TRBJ1-1; v_gene: TRBV10-3; len: 14; abundance: -; d_gene: -; CDR3aa: CAISAIGRESEAFF; CDR3nt: TGTGCCATCAGTGCGATAGGGCGGGAGTCTGAAGCTTTCTTT
j_gene: TRBJ2-5; v_gene: TRBV5-1; len: 18; abundance: -; d_gene: TRBD2; CDR3aa: CASSRRLAGGLYQETQYF; CDR3nt: TGCGCCAGCAGCCGGCGACTAGCGGGGGGGTTGTACCAAGAGACCCAGTACTTC
j_gene: TRBJ2-3; v_gene: TRBV29-1; len: 14; abundance: -; d_gene: -; CDR3aa: CSVEEGFFRDTQYF; CDR3nt: TGCAGCGTTGAAGAAGGGTTCTTTAGAGATACGCAGTATTTT
j_gene: TRBJ1-4; v_gene: TRBV12-3/TRBV12-4; len: 14; abundance: -; d_gene: -; CDR3aa: CASSLAGRYEKLFF; CDR3nt: TGTGCCAGCAGTTTAGCGGGGCGGTATGAAAAACTGTTTTTT
j_gene: TRBJ1-3; v_gene: TRBV27; len: 16; abundance: once; d_gene: -; CDR3aa: CASSLSPFSSGNTIYF; CDR3nt: TGTGCCAGCAGTTTATCACCTTTCTCTTCTGGAAACACCATATATTTT
j_gene: TRBJ1-2; v_gene: TRBV12-3/TRBV12-4; len: 15; abundance: -; d_gene: TRBD1; CDR3aa: CASSLNRGRAYGYTF; CDR3nt: TGTGCCAGCAGTCTAAACAGGGGGCGCGCCTATGGCTACACCTTC
j_gene: TRBJ2-2; v_gene: TRBV20-1; len: 15; abundance: once; d_gene: TRBD1; CDR3aa: CSASLRTGLTGEPFF; CDR3nt: TGCAGTGCTAGTCTTCGGACAGGGCTAACCGGGGAGCCGTTTTTT
j_gene: TRBJ2-1; v_gene: TRBV7-9; len: 11; abundance: few; d_gene: -; CDR3aa: CASSLSKDQFF; CDR3nt: TGTGCCAGCAGCTTATCGAAGGATCAGTTCTTC
j_gene: TRBJ2-5; v_gene: TRBV20-1; len: 14; abundance: -; d_gene: -; CDR3aa: CSANEGGAGETQYF; CDR3nt: TGCAGTGCTAATGAGGGGGGGGCCGGAGAGACCCAGTACTTC
j_gene: TRBJ2-1; v_gene: TRBV5-1; len: 16; abundance: -; d_gene: TRBD2; CDR3aa: CASSLRRGGLIGEQFF; CDR3nt: TGCGCCAGCAGCTTGAGACGGGGGGGCTTAATAGGGGAGCAGTTCTTC
j_gene: TRBJ2-5; v_gene: TRBV7-8; len: 17; abundance: -; d_gene: -; CDR3aa: CASSSGARGLSYNEQYF; CDR3nt: TGTGCCAGCAGCTCAGGGGCCCGGGGCCTCTCCTACAATGAGCAGTACTTC
j_gene: TRBJ2-1; v_gene: TRBV18; len: 16; abundance: few; d_gene: TRBD1; CDR3aa: CASSQTGGSSYNEQFF; CDR3nt: TGTGCCAGCTCACAAACAGGGGGGAGCTCCTACAATGAGCAGTTCTTC
j_gene: TRBJ1-4; v_gene: TRBV30; len: 11; abundance: few; d_gene: TRBD1; CDR3aa: CARGRAEKLFF; CDR3nt: TGTGCCAGGGGGCGCGCTGAAAAACTGTTTTTT
j_gene: TRBJ1-5; v_gene: TRBV19; len: 16; abundance: -; d_gene: -; CDR3aa: CASSIVRDGSNQPQHF; CDR3nt: TGTGCCAGCAGTATAGTTCGCGACGGCTCTAATCAGCCCCAGCATTTT
j_gene: TRBJ1-2; v_gene: TRBV7-9; len: 16; abundance: few; d_gene: -; CDR3aa: CASSLGQAGIDYGYTF; CDR3nt: TGTGCCAGCAGCTTAGGTCAAGCGGGTATAGACTATGGCTACACCTTC
j_gene: TRBJ2-1; v_gene: TRBV7-3; len: 15; abundance: -; d_gene: -; CDR3aa: CASSQRRSSYNEQFF; CDR3nt: TGTGCCAGCAGCCAAAGACGGAGCTCCTACAATGAGCAGTTCTTC
j_gene: TRBJ2-7; v_gene: TRBV7-6; len: 14; abundance: few; d_gene: -; CDR3aa: CASSDPGGENEQYF; CDR3nt: TGTGCCAGCAGCGACCCCGGGGGCGAGAACGAGCAGTACTTC
j_gene: TRBJ2-7; v_gene: TRBV3-1; len: 15; abundance: -; d_gene: -; CDR3aa: CASRRAGLPVYEQYF; CDR3nt: TGTGCCAGCAGGCGGGCAGGTTTACCCGTCTACGAGCAGTACTTC
j_gene: TRBJ2-7; v_gene: TRBV5-6; len: 15; abundance: -; d_gene: -; CDR3aa: CASSPTDRIPYEQYF; CDR3nt: TGTGCCAGCAGCCCTACTGACAGGATCCCCTACGAGCAGTACTTC
j_gene: TRBJ2-4; v_gene: TRBV3-1; len: 15; abundance: few; d_gene: TRBD2; CDR3aa: CARAGRSWAKNIQYF; CDR3nt: TGTGCTCGAGCGGGGAGGAGCTGGGCCAAAAACATTCAGTACTTC
j_gene: TRBJ1-1; v_gene: TRBV6-1; len: 17; abundance: -; d_gene: TRBD1; CDR3aa: CASSLRTGGERNTEAFF; CDR3nt: TGTGCCAGCAGCCTTAGGACAGGGGGCGAGCGGAACACTGAAGCTTTCTTT
j_gene: TRBJ2-1; v_gene: TRBV4-2; len: 16; abundance: many; d_gene: TRBD2; CDR3aa: CASSQDSASGGFEQFF; CDR3nt: TGTGCCAGCAGCCAAGATTCTGCTAGCGGGGGATTTGAGCAGTTCTTC
j_gene: TRBJ2-5; v_gene: TRBV7-2; len: 16; abundance: -; d_gene: -; CDR3aa: CASSLVWGPGGETQYF; CDR3nt: TGTGCCAGCAGCTTAGTTTGGGGCCCGGGTGGTGAGACCCAGTACTTC
j_gene: TRBJ2-7; v_gene: TRBV20-1; len: 13; abundance: few; d_gene: -; CDR3aa: CSKTGILVYEQYF; CDR3nt: TGCAGTAAAACCGGGATTCTCGTATACGAGCAGTACTTC
j_gene: TRBJ2-7; v_gene: TRBV24-1; len: 13; abundance: -; d_gene: -; CDR3aa: CATSSQGSYEQYF; CDR3nt: TGTGCCACCAGTTCTCAAGGGTCCTACGAGCAGTACTTC
j_gene: TRBJ1-1; v_gene: TRBV4-3; len: 17; abundance: -; d_gene: -; CDR3aa: CASSQDSHRLRNTEAFF; CDR3nt: TGCGCCAGCAGCCAAGATTCCCACCGACTAAGGAACACTGAAGCTTTCTTT
j_gene: TRBJ1-1; v_gene: TRBV12-3/TRBV12-4; len: 12; abundance: -; d_gene: -; CDR3aa: CASSPTAPKAFF; CDR3nt: TGTGCCAGCAGTCCGACAGCACCGAAAGCTTTCTTT
j_gene: TRBJ2-7; v_gene: TRBV7-9; len: 13; abundance: -; d_gene: -; CDR3aa: CASSPPGRWEQYF; CDR3nt: TGTGCCAGCAGCCCCCCTGGACGATGGGAGCAGTACTTC
j_gene: TRBJ2-1; v_gene: TRBV6-2/TRBV6-3; len: 15; abundance: few; d_gene: TRBD2; CDR3aa: CASSRRLAEYNEQFF; CDR3nt: TGTGCCAGCAGTCGTAGACTAGCGGAGTACAATGAGCAGTTCTTC
j_gene: TRBJ2-3; v_gene: TRBV6-1; len: 19; abundance: once; d_gene: TRBD1; CDR3aa: CASRARNPTGGKSTDTQYF; CDR3nt: TGTGCCAGCAGGGCCCGAAACCCCACAGGGGGGAAGAGCACAGATACGCAGTATTTT
j_gene: TRBJ2-5; v_gene: TRBV2; len: 14; abundance: -; d_gene: TRBD1; CDR3aa: CASRPDRGRETQYF; CDR3nt: TGTGCCAGCAGACCGGACAGGGGGCGAGAGACCCAGTACTTC
j_gene: TRBJ1-2; v_gene: TRBV9; len: 15; abundance: -; d_gene: TRBD1; CDR3aa: CASSRIGQGDYGYTF; CDR3nt: TGTGCCAGCAGTAGAATCGGACAGGGGGACTATGGCTACACCTTC
j_gene: TRBJ2-7; v_gene: TRBV20-1; len: 14; abundance: -; d_gene: -; CDR3aa: CSASRGDPIYEQYF; CDR3nt: TGCAGTGCGTCGAGGGGGGACCCCATCTACGAGCAGTACTTC
j_gene: TRBJ1-2; v_gene: TRBV12-3/TRBV12-4; len: 14; abundance: -; d_gene: TRBD1; CDR3aa: CASTSPGQHYGYTF; CDR3nt: TGTGCCAGCACCTCCCCGGGACAGCACTATGGCTACACCTTC
j_gene: TRBJ2-1; v_gene: TRBV28; len: 15; abundance: few; d_gene: -; CDR3aa: CASSPELERADEQFF; CDR3nt: TGTGCCAGCAGTCCCGAGCTTGAGCGGGCAGATGAGCAGTTCTTC
j_gene: TRBJ1-4; v_gene: TRBV29-1; len: 13; abundance: -; d_gene: -; CDR3aa: CSVARDEGEKLFF; CDR3nt: TGCAGCGTAGCCCGGGACGAGGGTGAAAAACTGTTTTTT
j_gene: TRBJ2-7; v_gene: TRBV9; len: 14; abundance: many; d_gene: TRBD1; CDR3aa: CASSVGDRVGEQYF; CDR3nt: TGTGCCAGCAGCGTAGGGGACAGGGTCGGAGAGCAGTACTTC
j_gene: TRBJ2-7; v_gene: TRBV7-8; len: 13; abundance: -; d_gene: -; CDR3aa: CASSPETPYEQYF; CDR3nt: TGTGCCAGCAGCCCTGAGACTCCATACGAGCAGTACTTC
j_gene: TRBJ1-5; v_gene: TRBV12-3/TRBV12-4; len: 12; abundance: few; d_gene: -; CDR3aa: CASSPQLGPQHF; CDR3nt: TGTGCCAGCAGTCCCCAGCTTGGGCCCCAGCATTTT
j_gene: TRBJ2-3; v_gene: TRBV5-1; len: 17; abundance: -; d_gene: TRBD1; CDR3aa: CASSSLFFRDRVDTQYF; CDR3nt: TGCGCCAGCAGCTCCTTATTCTTCCGGGACAGGGTGGATACGCAGTATTTT
j_gene: TRBJ1-4; v_gene: TRBV5-1; len: 15; abundance: once; d_gene: -; CDR3aa: CASSLSTRTDEKLFF; CDR3nt: TGCGCCAGCAGCCTATCGACCCGAACTGATGAAAAACTGTTTTTT
j_gene: TRBJ1-5; v_gene: TRBV12-5; len: 14; abundance: -; d_gene: -; CDR3aa: CASGLTLGNQPQHF; CDR3nt: TGTGCTAGTGGTTTGACGCTCGGCAATCAGCCCCAGCATTTT
j_gene: TRBJ2-5; v_gene: TRBV12-3/TRBV12-4; len: 13; abundance: few; d_gene: TRBD1; CDR3aa: CASSPSDRETQYF; CDR3nt: TGTGCCAGCAGTCCTTCGGACAGGGAGACCCAGTACTTC
j_gene: TRBJ2-7; v_gene: TRBV7-2; len: 13; abundance: -; d_gene: TRBD2; CDR3aa: CASSTTSGYEQYF; CDR3nt: TGTGCCAGCAGCACTACTAGCGGCTACGAGCAGTACTTC